This TCR beta chain was recorded in a study of HIV-infected patients and healthy controls. Regarding the study as a whole: Healthy control repertoires had roughly threefold more distinct CDR3s than untreated HIV+ repertoires, and higher Shannon diversity. During therapy, HIV-associated CDR3s fell significantly in frequency, while CMV-associated CDR3s did not change significantly.

No cell fractionation was done, so the repertoire covers all unsorted peripheral blood T cells. This clonotype showed up many times. No antigen is known for it. CDR1 and CDR2 (germline): SGHAT, FQNNGV. This CDR3 has 12 amino acids. V lost 2 bases and J 4 bases, leaving 5 bases between the germline ends. About 480 ng RNA was reverse transcribed with alpha and beta constant-region primers. Using multiplexing indices, alpha and beta chain libraries were generated apart by chain-specific third strand synthesis. Two random hexamers, added before amplification and joined, formed each molecule's 12-nucleotide barcode. A short first PCR added P5 and P7 adapter elements and a second index. TCRdb independently ran MiXCR on the 5' RACE reads; one entry per CDR3 protein. The repertoire consists of around 8,600 distinct CDR3 sequences, with 8% to 9.5% occurring once and the leading ten covering around 35%.

The chain is built from TRBV11-2 and TRBJ2-5; D is unresolved. This TCR was recovered from an adult with HIV infection. The donor label of this sample is uncertain. The specimen comprised blood, sampled before antiretroviral therapy. CDR3 in amino acids: CASSLQLETQYF. DNA of the CDR3: TGTGCCAGCAGCTTACAACTAGAGACCCAGTACTTC. Using reference TRBV11-2 and TRBJ2-5 for the parts outside the CDR3, the full variable domain is EAGVAQSPRYKIIEKRQSVAFWCNPISGHATLYWYQQILGQGPKLLIQFQNNGVVDDSQLPKDRFSAERLKGVDSTLKIQPAKLEDSAVYLCASSLQLETQYFGPGTRLLVL.